This note documents a single T cell receptor (beta chain) sequence. Its antigen is still unknown. This sample's RNA came from whole unsorted tissue. This CDR3 region has 13 residues. Germline V CDR1 and CDR2: DFQATT, SNEGSKA (reference sequence). The V end lost 7 bases, the J end lost 10 bases, and 22 bases lay between the germline ends. A modified ARM-PCR protocol with three rounds of nested PCR amplified TCRbeta. TCRdb re-analysed the multiplex PCR reads in MiXCR, keeping a single row per CDR3 protein. The sample carries approximately 70,000 distinct CDR3 sequences, approximately 73% recorded once. The record originates from a study of tumor and adjacent non-tumor tissue in lung cancer. On the study more broadly: The cohort had about twelve adenocarcinoma, 2 squamous cell and 1 small cell patients. Samples averaged around 4.2 million productive TCRbeta reads each. General observations from the study: Tumor tissue had significantly higher TCR diversity than normal lung. Normal lung showed higher cumulative top 100 clone frequency than tumor.

Material: lung tumor tissue. This chain joins TRBV20-1 and TRBJ1-1; D call uncertain. This TCR was sampled from a man in his sixties with non-small cell lung cancer. The CDR3 protein is CSVPRGGYGGAFF. CDR3 in DNA: TGCAGTGTCCCGCGGGGTGGGTATGGCGGAGCTTTCTTT.